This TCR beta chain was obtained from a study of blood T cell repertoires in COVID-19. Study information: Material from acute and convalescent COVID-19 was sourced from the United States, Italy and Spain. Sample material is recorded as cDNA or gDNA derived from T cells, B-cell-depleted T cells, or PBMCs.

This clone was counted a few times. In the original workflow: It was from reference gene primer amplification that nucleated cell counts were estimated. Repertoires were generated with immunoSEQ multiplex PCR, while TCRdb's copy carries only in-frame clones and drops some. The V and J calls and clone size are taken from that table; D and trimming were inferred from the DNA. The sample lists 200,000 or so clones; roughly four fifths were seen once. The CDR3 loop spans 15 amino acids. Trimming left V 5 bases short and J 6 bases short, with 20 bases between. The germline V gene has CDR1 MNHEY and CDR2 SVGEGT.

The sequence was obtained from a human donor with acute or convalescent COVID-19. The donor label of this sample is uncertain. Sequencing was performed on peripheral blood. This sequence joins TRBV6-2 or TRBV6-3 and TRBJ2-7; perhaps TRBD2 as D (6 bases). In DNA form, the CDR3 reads TGTGCCAGCAGTCGACGGGAGACACCCGCGGTCGAGCAGTACTTC. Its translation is CASSRRETPAVEQYF.